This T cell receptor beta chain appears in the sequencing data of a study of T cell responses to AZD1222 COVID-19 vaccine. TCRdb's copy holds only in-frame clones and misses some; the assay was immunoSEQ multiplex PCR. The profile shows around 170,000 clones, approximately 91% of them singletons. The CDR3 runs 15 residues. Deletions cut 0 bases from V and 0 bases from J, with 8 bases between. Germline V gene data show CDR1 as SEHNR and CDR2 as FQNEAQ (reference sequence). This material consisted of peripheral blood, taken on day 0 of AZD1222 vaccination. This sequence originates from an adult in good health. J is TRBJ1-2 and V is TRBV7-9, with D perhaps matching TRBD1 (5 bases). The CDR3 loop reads CASSLAGRANYGYTF. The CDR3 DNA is TGTGCCAGCAGCTTAGCCGGCAGGGCTAACTATGGCTACACCTTC.